This is a list of T cell receptor beta chains from one sample in a study of spatial heterogeneity in lung cancer. TCRdb fed the 5' RACE reads into MiXCR, producing one record per CDR3 protein. The table includes roughly 48,000 distinct CDR3 sequences, about 5.8% detected once. Sample: PBMCs, taken at surgery. These receptors all stem from a male donor with early-stage non-small cell lung cancer. Each CDR3 is given with its conserved first and last residue. D genes are given only for firm matches. Size values are once, few and many counts, or a class for expanded clones, and some rows have none.

d_gene,j_gene,abundance,v_gene,len,CDR3nt,CDR3aa
-,TRBJ1-2,many,TRBV7-9,16,TGTGCCAGCAGCTTAGTTGTTGGGGTTTCTAACTATGGCTACACCTTC,CASSLVVGVSNYGYTF
-,TRBJ2-7,many,TRBV7-2,14,TGTGCCAGCAGCCTAGACAGGAACTCCTACGAGCAGTACTTC,CASSLDRNSYEQYF
TRBD1,TRBJ2-2,many,TRBV2,16,TGTGCCAGCAGTTTGACAGGGGGCGATGGCACCGGGGAGCTGTTTTTT,CASSLTGGDGTGELFF
-,TRBJ1-1,few,TRBV5-1,14,TGCGCCAGCAGCCGGGGGGACACGAACACTGAAGCTTTCTTT,CASSRGDTNTEAFF
-,TRBJ2-7,many,TRBV7-2,15,TGTGCCAGCAGCTTTAGGGAGGAAGGGACCTACGAGCAGTACTTC,CASSFREEGTYEQYF
-,TRBJ1-6,many,TRBV5-6,15,TGTGCCAGCAGCGGATACGACCGCGGGGGATCACCCCTCCACTTT,CASSGYDRGGSPLHF
TRBD2,TRBJ2-1,many,TRBV20-1,17,TGCAGTGCTAGAGGGCGGCTAGCGGGAGGGCCCTGGAATGAGCAGTTCTTC,CSARGRLAGGPWNEQFF
-,TRBJ1-5,many,TRBV7-9,14,TGTGCCAGCAGCCCGGTGCTTAGCAATCAGCCCCAGCATTTT,CASSPVLSNQPQHF
-,TRBJ2-4,many,TRBV2,17,TGTGCCAGCAGCCTCTACAGGCGACAGGGAGGGAGGAACATTCAGTACTTC,CASSLYRRQGGRNIQYF
TRBD2,TRBJ2-3,many,TRBV14,17,TGTGCCAGCAGCCCTCCCAGGGTAGCGGGAGTCACAGATACGCAGTATTTT,CASSPPRVAGVTDTQYF
-,TRBJ1-1,many,TRBV4-2,14,TGTGCCAGCAGCCAAAGGCAATTGAACACTGAAGCTTTCTTT,CASSQRQLNTEAFF
-,TRBJ2-1,many,TRBV6-2/TRBV6-3,14,TGTGCCAGCAGTTACTACCCTACTGCTAATGAGCAGTTCTTC,CASSYYPTANEQFF
-,TRBJ2-5,many,TRBV5-1,14,TGCGCCAGCAGCTTGCTGGGCAGCCAAGAGACCCAGTACTTC,CASSLLGSQETQYF
TRBD2,TRBJ2-7,many,TRBV5-1,14,TGCGCCAGCAGGGTGCGGGGGACCTCCTACGAGCAGTACTTC,CASRVRGTSYEQYF
-,TRBJ2-1,many,TRBV5-1,15,TGCGCCAGCAGGCCCTTTGCGGGTCTTTGGGATGAGCAGTTCTTC,CASRPFAGLWDEQFF
-,TRBJ2-1,many,TRBV5-6,11,TGTGCCAGCAGCTTTCACACTGAGCAGTTCTTC,CASSFHTEQFF
TRBD1,TRBJ2-5,many,TRBV5-1,17,TGCGCCAGCAGCTTGGCCGACTTGGGACAGCGAGGGGAGACCCAGTACTTC,CASSLADLGQRGETQYF
TRBD2,TRBJ2-1,many,TRBV19,14,TGTGCCAGAGACCCAGCGGGAGGGCCTGATGAGCAGTTCTTC,CARDPAGGPDEQFF
TRBD1,TRBJ1-5,many,TRBV13,17,TGTGCCAGCAGCCTCCGGACAGGGAGGACCCGAAATCAGCCCCAGCATTTT,CASSLRTGRTRNQPQHF
-,TRBJ2-1,many,TRBV29-1,15,TGCAGCGTTGAAGATCTGGCGTTGGCCGGAAATGAGCAGTTCTTC,CSVEDLALAGNEQFF
-,TRBJ1-2,many,TRBV24-1,14,TGTGCCACCAGTGATAACAGGGCTGGCGGTGGCTACACCTTC,CATSDNRAGGGYTF
-,TRBJ2-4,many,TRBV28,13,TGTGCCAGCAGTTTTCCGCCCGGGGGCATTCAGTACTTC,CASSFPPGGIQYF
-,TRBJ1-4,many,TRBV28,15,TGTGCCAGCAGTTTAAGTTACAGATCAATGCGAAAACTGTTTTTT,CASSLSYRSMRKLFF
TRBD1,TRBJ2-5,many,TRBV10-1,15,TGCGCCAGCAGTGAGGGGACAGGGGGCATGGAGACCCAGTACTTC,CASSEGTGGMETQYF
-,TRBJ2-7,many,TRBV5-6,14,TGTGCCAGCAGCTTGATGACAGTCTCCTACGAGCAGTACTTC,CASSLMTVSYEQYF
TRBD2,TRBJ2-3,-,TRBV12-3/TRBV12-4,15,TGTGCCAGCAGTTTTGGAGCGGGAGGCACAGATACGCAGTATTTT,CASSFGAGGTDTQYF
-,TRBJ2-5,many,TRBV2,14,TGTGCCAGCATGATGTCTCACGTTCAAGAGACCCAGTACTTC,CASMMSHVQETQYF
TRBD1,TRBJ2-7,many,TRBV5-1,15,TGCGCCAGCAGCTTGGGTGCGGACAGGTCATACGAGCAGTACTTC,CASSLGADRSYEQYF
TRBD1,TRBJ1-4,-,TRBV3-1,15,TGTGCCAGCAGCCAGATACAGGGGCCTCTCGAAAAACTGTTTTTT,CASSQIQGPLEKLFF
-,TRBJ1-2,few,TRBV5-8,15,TGTGCCAGCAGCCCTCAGGGGAGGCTTAACTATGGCTACACCTTC,CASSPQGRLNYGYTF
-,TRBJ2-1,many,TRBV7-8,14,TGTGCCAGCAGCTTAGCGGGGAGGGACAACGAGCAGTTCTTC,CASSLAGRDNEQFF
TRBD2,TRBJ2-1,many,TRBV12-3/TRBV12-4,15,TGTGCCAGCAGTTTACGAGCGGGGATGAACAATGAGCAGTTCTTC,CASSLRAGMNNEQFF
-,TRBJ1-3,-,TRBV5-6,15,TGTGCCAGCAGCTTGCCCCAAAGCTTAGGAAACACCATATATTTT,CASSLPQSLGNTIYF
-,TRBJ2-1,many,TRBV20-1,15,TGCAGTGCTCTCTTGGCGCAGGGGATCGGCAATGAGCAGTTCTTC,CSALLAQGIGNEQFF
-,TRBJ2-7,-,TRBV10-3,13,TGTGCCACCGGAACCACGGGAGCCTACGAGCAGTACTTC,CATGTTGAYEQYF
TRBD1,TRBJ2-5,many,TRBV30,12,TGTGCCTGGACGACAGGGGCTGAGACCCAGTACTTC,CAWTTGAETQYF
-,TRBJ2-3,few,TRBV20-1,16,TGCAGTGCTAGCACCACTTTATTTGGAAGCACAGATACGCAGTATTTT,CSASTTLFGSTDTQYF
TRBD2,TRBJ2-3,many,TRBV7-2,15,TGTGCCAGCCTTAGGGGAGGGCGGGGCACAGATACGCAGTATTTT,CASLRGGRGTDTQYF
TRBD2,TRBJ2-3,many,TRBV7-2,15,TGTGCCAGCAGCTTAGGAGCGGGAGTTATGGATACGCAGTATTTT,CASSLGAGVMDTQYF
-,TRBJ1-4,many,TRBV20-1,13,TGCAGTGCTTTAACAGGGATTGAGGAAAAACTGTTTTTT,CSALTGIEEKLFF
TRBD2,TRBJ2-1,many,TRBV7-9,16,TGTGCCAGCAGCTTGTCCCTAGCGGCTGCCTACAATGAGCAGTTCTTC,CASSLSLAAAYNEQFF
-,TRBJ2-1,many,TRBV5-8,14,TGTGCCAGCAGCTTGGTTCAGGGGTGGAATGAGCAGTTCTTC,CASSLVQGWNEQFF
TRBD1,TRBJ2-7,many,TRBV2,15,TGTGCCAGCAGCGCTCAGGGGGCGAGCAGCTACGAGCAGTACTTC,CASSAQGASSYEQYF
TRBD2,TRBJ2-1,many,TRBV4-3,13,TGCGCCAGCAGCCAAGGACTAGCGGGAGTCGAGTTCTTC,CASSQGLAGVEFF
TRBD2,TRBJ2-1,many,TRBV25-1,16,TGTGCCAGCAGTGGGCCGACTAGCGGGAGTAAGGGCGAGCAGTTCTTC,CASSGPTSGSKGEQFF
-,TRBJ2-1,many,TRBV10-2,12,TGCGCCAGCACCCAAGGGACCAATGAGCAGTTCTTC,CASTQGTNEQFF
TRBD1,TRBJ2-1,many,TRBV7-9,14,TGTGCCAGCAGCTCGGACAGGGGTTACAATGAGCAGTTCTTC,CASSSDRGYNEQFF
-,TRBJ2-2,many,TRBV28,14,TGTGCCAGCAGTTTACAGCGGAGCACCGGGGAGCTGTTTTTT,CASSLQRSTGELFF
-,TRBJ2-5,many,TRBV7-2,14,TGTGCCAGCAGCTTAGCCTCGTACCAAGAGACCCAGTACTTC,CASSLASYQETQYF
-,TRBJ1-5,many,TRBV6-5,13,TGTGCCAGCAGTTTCTCTTATAATCAGCCCCAGCATTTT,CASSFSYNQPQHF
-,TRBJ1-4,many,TRBV27,15,TGTGCCAGCAGTCCCCTTGGAACGTTGGATGAAAAACTGTTTTTT,CASSPLGTLDEKLFF